This T cell receptor beta chain was recovered during a study of blood T cell repertoires in COVID-19. The wider study: Collection of acute and convalescent COVID-19 samples took place in the United States, Italy and Spain. The analysed material was cDNA or gDNA that came from T cells, B-cell-depleted T cells, or PBMCs.

Here immunoSEQ multiplex PCR was the method, and the copy in TCRdb shows in-frame clones only, minus some. Counted here are more than 20,000 clones, roughly 83% occurring once; the ten biggest clones make up more than 20%. The CDR3 is made up of 14 amino acids. From germline, CDR1 is SNHLY and CDR2 FYNNEI. The V end was cut by 4 bases, the J end by 0 bases, with 6 bases between. The gene calls are TRBV2 and TRBJ1-4; D gene uncertain. Sequencing was performed on peripheral blood. The sequence was obtained from a man older than 75 with active or convalescent COVID-19. The CDR3 here is CASSAQTTNEKLFF. The CDR3 DNA is TGTGCCAGCAGTGCACAGACAACTAATGAAAAACTGTTTTTT.